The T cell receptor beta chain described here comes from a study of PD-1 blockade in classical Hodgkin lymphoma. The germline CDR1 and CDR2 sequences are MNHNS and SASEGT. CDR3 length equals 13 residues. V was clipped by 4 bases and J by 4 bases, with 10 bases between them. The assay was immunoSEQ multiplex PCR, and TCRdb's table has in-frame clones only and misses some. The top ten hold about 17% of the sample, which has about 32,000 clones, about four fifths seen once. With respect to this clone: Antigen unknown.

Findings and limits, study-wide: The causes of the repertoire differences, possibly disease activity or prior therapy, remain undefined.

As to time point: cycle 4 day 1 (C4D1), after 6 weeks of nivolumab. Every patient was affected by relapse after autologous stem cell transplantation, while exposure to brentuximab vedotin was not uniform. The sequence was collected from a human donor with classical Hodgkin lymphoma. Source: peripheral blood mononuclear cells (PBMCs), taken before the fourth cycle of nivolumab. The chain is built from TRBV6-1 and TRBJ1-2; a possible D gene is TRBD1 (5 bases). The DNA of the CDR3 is TGTGCCAGCAGTGCGCAGGGCCCCTATGGCTACACCTTC. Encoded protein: CASSAQGPYGYTF.